The next 30 T cell receptor beta chains were all read from a single sample in a study of blood T cell repertoires in COVID-19. Clones were read by immunoSEQ multiplex PCR, and TCRdb kept only the in-frame ones, dropping some. The table shows more than 200,000 clones, with roughly nine tenths occurring only once. Specimen: peripheral blood. Receptors were obtained from a woman between 50 and 59 years old with acute or convalescent COVID-19.

This sequence joins TRBV6-1 and TRBJ1-6; no reliable D call. CDR3 length: 15 amino acids. Germline V gene lookup returns CDR1 MNHNS and CDR2 SASEGT. The ends were cut back, 2 bases at V and 9 bases at J, with 14 bases in the middle. This CDR3 is CASSENRQVGSPLHF. The CDR3 coding sequence is TGTGCCAGCAGTGAAAATAGGCAGGTGGGTTCACCCCTCCACTTT.

This clone was counted a single time. The V and J genes are TRBV5-4 and TRBJ2-3; 7 bases match TRBD1. CDR1 and CDR2 from the germline V gene are SGHNT and YYREEE (reference sequence). Losses at the gene ends were 3 bases for V and 4 bases for J; bases not matched to a gene: 5. This CDR3 region has 14 residues. CDR3 in DNA: TGTGCCAGCAGCTGGAACAGGGGTGCAGATACGCAGTATTTT. Protein sequence: CASSWNRGADTQYF.

The V gene is TRBV19, the J gene TRBJ1-1; weak D call: TRBD1 (6 bases). V was trimmed by 7 bases and J by 3 bases, leaving 18 bases between them. The CDR3 is 15 amino acids. Germline lookup yields CDR1 LNHDA and CDR2 SQIVND (reference sequence). The CDR3 bases are TGTGCCAGTAATCGGTTAGGGGGGGCAGACACTGAAGCTTTCTTT. Its protein is CASNRLGGADTEAFF.

The CDR3 spells CASSPGQGRAAFF. In DNA, the CDR3 is TGTGCCAGCAGCCCGGGACAGGGGAGGGCAGCTTTCTTT. The rearrangement uses TRBV7-2 and TRBJ1-1, with TRBD1 identical over 10 bases. This CDR3 comprises 13 residues. Losses at the gene ends were 5 bases for V and 10 bases for J; bases not matched to a gene: 7. Germline-derived CDR1 and CDR2 are SGHTA and FQGNSA.

This rearrangement joins TRBV7-2 to TRBJ2-7; 8 positions agree with TRBD2. The V and J ends lost 6 bases and 5 bases, in that order; junction bases with no gene match: 12. Germline CDR1 is SGHTA and CDR2 is FQGNSA. The CDR3 length is 15 residues. The CDR3, as DNA: TGTGCCAGCAGGTTCACCCTACTAGCGGTCCACGAGCAGTACTTC. This translates into CASRFTLLAVHEQYF.

The chain carries TRBV6-2 or TRBV6-3 and TRBJ1-5, with D maybe TRBD1 (5 bases). Trimming shortened V by 3 bases and J by 5 bases, and 8 bases separated the two germline ends. CDR1 is MNHEY, CDR2 SVGEGT, per germline. The CDR3 is made up of 13 amino acids. The CDR3 loop reads CASSYWGDQPQHF. In DNA, the CDR3 is TGTGCCAGCAGTTATTGGGGGGATCAGCCCCAGCATTTT.

This chain links TRBV7-2 with TRBJ2-7, with 10 bases matching TRBD2. Germline lookup yields CDR1 SGHTA and CDR2 FQGNSA. This CDR3 has 15 amino acids. The J segment lost 5 bases and the V segment lost 1 base, leaving 5 bases of the junction unmatched. CDR3 DNA sequence: TGTGCCAGCAGCTTAGAAGCGGGGGGGCCTAACGAGCAGTACTTC. It is translated as CASSLEAGGPNEQYF. The complete variable domain, with remaining parts taken from reference TRBV7-2 and TRBJ2-7, reads GAGVSQSPSNKVTEKGKDVELRCDPISGHTALYWYRQSLGQGLEFLIYFQGNSAPDKSGLPSDRFSAERTGGSVSTLTIQRTQQEDSAVYLCASSLEAGGPNEQYFGPGTRLTVT.

This clone was recorded once. The J gene is TRBJ1-3, the V gene TRBV5-1; possible D gene TRBD1, 5 bases. V was cut by 5 bases and J by 2 bases, with 11 bases left in between. This CDR3 is 14 amino acids long. Germline V lookup: CDR1 SGHRS, CDR2 YFSETQ. The CDR3 sequence is CASSVGAAGNTIYF. In nucleotides, the CDR3 is TGCGCCAGCAGTGTTGGGGCTGCTGGAAACACCATATATTTT.

Turning to this clone: The sample contains more than one DNA sequence encoding this CDR3. The V gene is TRBV7-2, the J gene TRBJ2-3; TRBD2 agrees at 12 bases. The CDR3 is made up of 16 amino acids. V lost 4 bases, J lost 0 bases, and 2 bases stayed unmatched. The germline gives CDR1 SGHTA, CDR2 FQGNSA. The CDR3 region has the DNA TGTGCCAGCAGCTCCGGACTAGCGGGGAGCACAGATACGCAGTATTTT. As protein: CASSSGLAGSTDTQYF.

V gene TRBV20-1 combines with J gene TRBJ2-1; 7 bases match TRBD2. J lost 6 bases, V lost 3 bases, and 11 bases had no gene match. The CDR3 spans 15 residues. Germline CDR1 is DFQATT and CDR2 is SNEGSKA (reference sequence). CDR3 DNA: TGCAGTGCTAGTGGCGACAGTTCGGGAGGCAATGAGCAGTTCTTC. Translated: CSASGDSSGGNEQFF.

V usage is TRBV5-6 and J usage is TRBJ2-5; a possible D gene is TRBD2 (6 bases). The CDR3 consists of 15 residues. CDR1 SGHDT and CDR2 YYEEEE come from the germline V gene. V was cut by 0 bases and J by 2 bases, with 11 bases left in between. CDR3 region: CASSLGRGRQETQYF. CDR3 in DNA: TGTGCCAGCAGCTTGGGGAGGGGACGGCAAGAGACCCAGTACTTC.

The chain links TRBV6-5 to TRBJ1-1; D remains ambiguous. Deletions cut 6 bases from V and 4 bases from J, with 18 bases between. Looked up from germline, CDR1 is MNHEY and CDR2 is SVGAGI. This CDR3 has 15 residues. The DNA for the CDR3 is TGTGCCAGCAGAACGAGCGGGCGCCGGGGCACTGAAGCTTTCTTT. Residues: CASRTSGRRGTEAFF.

The chain has TRBV4-2 and TRBJ2-7; 7 bases match TRBD2. The CDR3 totals 15 residues. The germline gives CDR1 LGHNA, CDR2 YNFKEQ. V lost 2 bases, J lost 2 bases, and 6 bases stayed unmatched. The CDR3 reads CASSQNPAGAYEQYF. Written as DNA, the CDR3 is TGTGCCAGCAGCCAAAACCCCGCGGGGGCCTACGAGCAGTACTTC.

V and J are TRBV9 and TRBJ1-2; D remains unclear. This CDR3 contains 14 residues. V was cut by 2 bases and J by 1 base, with 9 bases left in between. Germline CDR1 SGDLS, CDR2 YYNGEE. CDR3 protein: CASSVAANNYGYTF. The CDR3 DNA reads TGTGCCAGCAGCGTCGCGGCGAATAACTATGGCTACACCTTC.

Written as DNA, the CDR3 is TGTGCCAGCAGTAGACAGGGCCACGTCTACGAGCAGTACTTC. Translating gives CASSRQGHVYEQYF. The chain couples TRBV6-5 to TRBJ2-7; 7 nucleotides line up with TRBD1. V was clipped by 5 bases and J by 3 bases; unmatched bases: 7. Germline V gives CDR1 MNHEY, CDR2 SVGAGI. The CDR3 runs 14 residues.

Only one count was recorded for this clone. The gene calls are TRBV14 and TRBJ1-1, with no clear D. V lost 0 bases to trimming and J lost 11 bases, with 10 bases between them. The germline V gene has CDR1 SGHDN and CDR2 FVKESK. CDR3 length equals 12 residues. The CDR3 DNA reads TGTGCCAGCAGCCAAGATCGAGGCCAGGCTTTCTTT. It yields the protein CASSQDRGQAFF.

The chain is built from TRBV4-3 and TRBJ2-3; a weak D match, TRBD1 (5 bases). Germline assignment: CDR1 LGHNA and CDR2 YSLEER. The CDR3 is 14 residues long. Trimming took 0 bases from V and 7 from J, leaving 11 bases between them. The CDR3 nucleotides read TGCGCCAGCAGCCAAGAGAGCGCAGGGAATACGCAGTATTTT. This gives the protein CASSQESAGNTQYF.

The V and J genes are TRBV7-2 and TRBJ2-1, with 7 bases lining up with TRBD1. V shed 3 bases, J shed 2 bases, and the junction held 10 bases outside the gene matches. Looked up from germline, CDR1 is SGHTA and CDR2 is FQGNSA. This CDR3 spans 17 amino acids. CDR3 in amino acids: CASSFRTGSSTYNEQFF. The CDR3 region has the DNA TGTGCCAGCAGCTTTCGGACAGGCAGTTCAACCTACAATGAGCAGTTCTTC. The full variable domain, completed using reference TRBV7-2 and TRBJ2-1, is GAGVSQSPSNKVTEKGKDVELRCDPISGHTALYWYRQSLGQGLEFLIYFQGNSAPDKSGLPSDRFSAERTGGSVSTLTIQRTQQEDSAVYLCASSFRTGSSTYNEQFFGPGTRLTVL.

This chain uses TRBV2 with TRBJ2-3, with TRBD2 as a possible D gene (6 bases). This CDR3 is 14 amino acids long. Germline V CDR1 and CDR2: SNHLY, FYNNEI. Trimming removed 1 base at V and 4 bases at J, with 9 bases between. CDR3 nucleotides: TGTGCCAGCAGTGAAGGGGCTAGCGCAGATACGCAGTATTTT. It is translated as CASSEGASADTQYF.

This clone was seen a handful of times. The chain carries TRBV7-9 and TRBJ1-5, with D unresolved. The CDR3 totals 12 residues. Germline CDR1 and CDR2: SEHNR and FQNEAQ (reference sequence). V shed 2 bases and J shed 4 bases, with 3 bases lying between them. The DNA for the CDR3 is TGTGCCAGCAGCTTACTAAATCAGCCCCAGCATTTT. It yields the protein CASSLLNQPQHF.

This clone appeared a single time. The rearrangement links TRBV6-5 to TRBJ1-2; D is undetermined. The CDR3 sequence is 11 residues long. Germline assignment: CDR1 MNHEY and CDR2 SVGAGI. Trimming shortened V by 6 bases and J by 6 bases, and 8 bases separated the two germline ends. DNA of the CDR3: TGTGCCAGCAGCGGGTTCCATGGCTACACCTTC. Protein: CASSGFHGYTF.

The rearrangement uses TRBV12-5 and TRBJ1-2, with 8 bases lining up with TRBD1. J was trimmed by 6 bases and V by 0 bases; bases with no gene match: 12. Germline V gene data show CDR1 as LGHNT and CDR2 as FRNRAP. CDR3 size: 17 residues. As DNA, the CDR3 is TGTGCTAGTGGTTTGGTTCCCTGGACAGGGTTAGACCATGGCTACACCTTC. It translates to CASGLVPWTGLDHGYTF.

This clone was seen once. The chain recombines TRBV19 with TRBJ1-3; D is uncertain. The CDR3 is 14 residues long. CDR1 and CDR2 (germline): LNHDA, SQIVND (reference sequence). V shed 6 bases and J shed 2 bases, with 11 bases lying between them. For the CDR3, the DNA is TGTGCCAGTAGGAAAGCGTCTCCTGGAAACACCATATATTTT. It translates to CASRKASPGNTIYF.

This clone has only one observation. This chain links TRBV4-1 with TRBJ2-1; 8 nucleotides match TRBD2. Per the germline V gene, CDR1 is MGHRA and CDR2 is YSYEKL. This CDR3 is built from 17 residues. The junction had 7 bases not matched to a gene; V was cut back by 3 bases and J by 0 bases. The DNA for the CDR3 is TGCGCCAGCAGCCAGAGTACCGGGGGGGGCTCCTACAATGAGCAGTTCTTC. Translated, it gives CASSQSTGGGSYNEQFF.

This clone was recorded a few times. The chain links TRBV6-1 to TRBJ1-1; D is ambiguous. This CDR3 contains 14 residues. Germline CDR1 is MNHNS and CDR2 is SASEGT. Trimming removed 2 bases from V and 6 bases from J, with 13 bases in between. The chain's CDR3 is CASSEMIGVPEAFF. The DNA of the CDR3 is TGTGCCAGCAGTGAAATGATAGGAGTTCCTGAAGCTTTCTTT.

V gene TRBV20-1 combines with J gene TRBJ2-7; TRBD2 aligns across 7 bases. CDR3 size: 14 residues. J lost 3 bases, V lost 3 bases, and 8 bases had no gene match. Germline V lookup: CDR1 DFQATT, CDR2 SNEGSKA (reference sequence). CDR3 protein: CSASFSGPRYEQYF. The DNA for the CDR3 is TGCAGTGCTAGTTTTAGCGGGCCTCGCTACGAGCAGTACTTC.

The V call is TRBV29-1, the J call TRBJ1-3; 9 bases match TRBD1. After removal of 2 bases from V and 7 bases from J, the junction contained 3 bases not matched to a gene. The CDR3 extends over 13 amino acids. Germline V gene data show CDR1 as SQVTM and CDR2 as ANQGSEA. The CDR3 region is CSVEPDRGNTIYF. The CDR3, as DNA: TGCAGCGTTGAACCCGACAGGGGGAACACCATATATTTT.

The CDR3 DNA follows: TGTGCCACCAGTGATTTTCTAGGGGCGCGGGGAACCGGGGAGCTGTTTTTT. Encoded protein: CATSDFLGARGTGELFF. The rearrangement joins TRBV24-1 to TRBJ2-2, with D possibly being TRBD2 (6 bases). In germline, CDR1 is KGHDR, CDR2 SFDVKD. The CDR3 runs 17 residues. V shed 1 base and J shed 5 bases, with 16 bases lying between them.

The rearrangement joins TRBV19 to TRBJ2-5; 11 bases fit TRBD2. The CDR3 has 19 amino acids. V shed 3 bases, J shed 0 bases, and the junction held 12 bases outside the gene matches. CDR1 and CDR2 from the germline V gene are LNHDA and SQIVND (reference sequence). The CDR3: CASSIGLAGGALYQETQYF. DNA of the CDR3: TGTGCCAGTAGTATCGGACTAGCGGGTGGTGCTTTGTACCAAGAGACCCAGTACTTC. Combining the CDR3 with reference TRBV19 and TRBJ2-5 gives the whole variable domain DGGITQSPKYLFRKEGQNVTLSCEQNLNHDAMYWYRQDPGQGLRLIYYSQIVNDFQKGDIAEGYSVSREKKESFPLTVTSAQKNPTAFYLCASSIGLAGGALYQETQYFGPGTRLLVL.

V is TRBV7-6 and J is TRBJ2-7, with D tentatively TRBD1 (5 bases). The germline V gene encodes CDR1 SGHVS and CDR2 FNYEAQ. V was clipped by 0 bases and J by 6 bases, with 15 bases between them. The CDR3 consists of 15 residues. The CDR3 here is CASSLAGASPGEQYF. In DNA form, the CDR3 reads TGTGCCAGCAGCTTAGCAGGGGCGTCCCCGGGCGAGCAGTACTTC.